This TCR beta chain is drawn from a study of T cell responses to AZD1222 COVID-19 vaccine. Study details: Analysis merged second doses at about 4 or about 12 weeks. Study-level points and caveats: Repertoires in all cases were sampled only once the peak T cell response had passed. Baseline antibody screening turned up just six seropositive AZD1222 recipients. The breadth and depth of Spike-specific TCRs increased once two AZD1222 doses had been given.

Using immunoSEQ multiplex PCR, the repertoire was profiled, and TCRdb retains in-frame clones only, with some absent. Of more than 100,000 clones in the sample, about 90% were seen once. As concerns this clone: What it binds is not known.

Germline V lookup: CDR1 MNHEY, CDR2 SVGEGT. This CDR3 spans 15 amino acids. V was cut by 2 bases and J by 4 bases, with 9 bases left in between. The chain is built from TRBV6-2 or TRBV6-3 and TRBJ2-6; TRBD2 might be the D (6 bases). This clonotype was sampled from an adult in good health. The material was peripheral blood, obtained on day 0 of AZD1222 vaccination. This CDR3 is CASSYGGSGANVLTF. The CDR3 DNA sequence: TGTGCCAGCAGTTACGGGGGGTCCGGGGCCAACGTCCTGACTTTC.